These 27 T cell receptor beta chains came from one sample sequenced in a study of T cells in Graves' hyperthyroidism and ophthalmopathy. RNA transcripts gave rise to amplified TCR beta CDR3 regions. The study used the HTBI primer set for a first-round RT-PCR of the TCR CDR3. TCRdb analysed the multiplex PCR reads with MiXCR anew, one entry per CDR3 protein. Among roughly 200,000 distinct CDR3 sequences listed, about 17% were seen once. The sequencing input was blood. The source is a woman aged 45 to 65 with Graves' hyperthyroidism.

This clonotype appeared a few times. The V call is TRBV5-1, the J call TRBJ1-2; TRBD1 might be the D (5 bases). Trimming took 0 bases from V and 1 from J, leaving 10 bases between them. CDR1 is SGHRS, CDR2 YFSETQ, per germline. The CDR3 runs 15 residues. CDR3 DNA sequence: TGCGCCAGCAGCTTGGGATCTGGACATAACTATGGCTACACCTTC. It codes for CASSLGSGHNYGYTF.

In this sample, this clonotype turned up many times. The chain employs TRBV28 and TRBJ1-5, with D uncertain. CDR3 length: 13 residues. The germline V gene encodes CDR1 MDHEN and CDR2 SYDVKM. Trimming pared 6 bases from V and 0 bases from J, leaving 6 bases between. This CDR3 is CASRDISNQPQHF. CDR3 bases: TGTGCCAGCAGGGATATTAGCAATCAGCCCCAGCATTTT.

This clonotype was seen at least ten times. This chain connects TRBV20-1 to TRBJ1-5; weak D call: TRBD1 (6 bases). Germline loops: CDR1 DFQATT, CDR2 SNEGSKA (reference sequence). V was pared by 5 bases and J by 5 bases, with 13 bases between. This CDR3 comprises 13 residues. As DNA, the CDR3 is TGCAGTGCTGTACAGGGAACGGATCAGCCCCAGCATTTT. This sequence encodes CSAVQGTDQPQHF.

This clonotype was seen more than once but under ten times. V usage is TRBV27 and J usage is TRBJ1-3; 10 positions match TRBD1. Trimming took 5 bases from V and 4 from J; bases not matched to a gene: 5. CDR1 and CDR2 from the germline V gene are MNHEY and SMNVEV (reference sequence). The CDR3 runs to 15 residues. This chain's CDR3 is CASSHGTGDGNTIYF. DNA for the CDR3: TGTGCCAGCAGTCACGGGACAGGGGACGGAAACACCATATATTTT.

The rearrangement links TRBV6-1 to TRBJ2-6, with 10 positions matching TRBD1. Looked up from germline, CDR1 is MNHNS and CDR2 is SASEGT. Unmatched junction bases numbered 4, after V lost 5 bases and J lost 6 bases. The CDR3 totals 15 residues. DNA of the CDR3: TGTGCCAGCAGTCGGGGACAGGGGATGGCCAACGTCCTGACTTTC. Protein: CASSRGQGMANVLTF.

This clonotype was observed many times. The chain carries TRBV4-1 and TRBJ2-7, with a weak D call TRBD1 (5 bases). Trimming pared 6 bases from V and 5 bases from J, leaving 17 bases between. Germline CDR1 reads MGHRA; CDR2 reads YSYEKL. The CDR3 consists of 14 residues. The CDR3 nucleotides are TGCGCCAGCAGAAAGGTCACAGGTTTCAACGAGCAGTACTTC. This sequence encodes CASRKVTGFNEQYF.

To note about this clonotype: One junction end disagrees with the germline gene, perhaps due to a read error. The rearrangement joins TRBV12-3 or TRBV12-4 to TRBJ2-7, with D possibly being TRBD2 (5 bases). This CDR3 comprises 15 residues. In DNA form, the CDR3 reads TGCGCCAGCAGTCCCCAGAGGGCGCAGTCCTACGAGCAGTACTTC. The encoded protein is CASSPQRAQSYEQYF.

The rearrangement uses TRBV19 and TRBJ2-1; 8 bases align to TRBD2. The CDR3 totals 15 residues. With V trimmed by 1 base and J by 4 bases, 3 bases remained unmatched. In germline, CDR1 is LNHDA, CDR2 SQIVND (reference sequence). The chain's CDR3 is CASSIGLASYNEQFF. CDR3 nucleotide sequence: TGTGCCAGTAGTATAGGACTAGCGAGTTACAATGAGCAGTTCTTC.

There are many counts of this clonotype. V gene TRBV6-2 or TRBV6-3 combines with J gene TRBJ1-1; D possibly corresponds to TRBD1 (6 bases). V was shortened by 6 bases and J by 5 bases, with 16 bases between the two germline ends. This CDR3 contains 14 residues. CDR1 and CDR2 (germline): MNHEY, SVGEGT. This CDR3 reads CASSMSGAHTEAFF. CDR3 DNA sequence: TGTGCCAGCAGCATGTCGGGGGCGCATACTGAAGCTTTCTTT.

This clonotype was recorded many times. J is TRBJ2-7 and V is TRBV20-1; D unresolved. This CDR3 region has 13 residues. Between the trimmed V and J ends, which lost 0 bases and 2 bases, there was a span of 8 bases. Germline V gives CDR1 DFQATT, CDR2 SNEGSKA (reference sequence). In nucleotides, the CDR3 is TGCAGTGCTAGAGATACCAGAACCTACGAGCAGTACTTC. Its protein product is CSARDTRTYEQYF.

This clonotype appeared many times. This rearrangement joins TRBV29-1 to TRBJ2-3; possibly TRBD2 for D (5 bases). Germline V gene sequence: CDR1 SQVTM, CDR2 ANQGSEA. Trimming took 8 bases from V and 2 from J, leaving 17 bases between them. The CDR3 spans 14 residues. CDR3 region: CSLTREGTTDTQYF. DNA of the CDR3: TGCAGCCTCACACGTGAGGGAACCACAGATACGCAGTATTTT.

In this sample, this clonotype turned up many times. This chain uses TRBV4-1 with TRBJ1-2; TRBD1 matches 7 bases. The CDR3 is made up of 14 amino acids. Germline CDR1 and CDR2: MGHRA and YSYEKL. Losses at the gene ends were 1 base for V and 3 bases for J; bases not matched to a gene: 2. The CDR3 nucleotides read TGCGCCAGCAGCCAAGCCGGGACAGACTATGGCTACACCTTC. It encodes CASSQAGTDYGYTF.

This clonotype was observed many times. Sequence at one end of the junction differs from germline and may be a read error. CDR3 nucleotide sequence: TGTGCCAGCAGTTTATTTCTATCGGGTTCCTCCAATGAGCAGTTCTTC. Protein product: CASSLFLSGSSNEQFF. The chain links TRBV12-3 or TRBV12-4 to TRBJ2-1; D is undetermined. This CDR3 region has 16 residues.

V and J are TRBV6-1 and TRBJ2-2; 13 bases align to TRBD2. CDR3 length: 17 amino acids. CDR1 and CDR2 from the germline V gene are MNHNS and SASEGT. Trimming cost V 5 bases and J 5 bases; bases outside gene matches: 8. DNA for the CDR3: TGTGCCAGCAGTACAACTAGCGGGAGGGCGACTACCGGGGAGCTGTTTTTT. This gives the protein CASSTTSGRATTGELFF.

Ten or more counts support this clonotype. CDR3 sequence reads: CSVGAGEDYGYTF. The CDR3 bases are TGCAGCGTTGGTGCAGGGGAGGACTATGGCTACACCTTC. J is TRBJ1-2 and V is TRBV29-1; TRBD1 might be the D (6 bases). This CDR3 spans 13 amino acids. The germline V and J ends were trimmed by 4 bases and 3 bases, with 12 bases remaining between them. Germline CDR1 is SQVTM and CDR2 is ANQGSEA.

This clonotype has just a few counts. The gene calls are TRBV6-1 and TRBJ2-3; the match to TRBD1 covers 9 bases. This CDR3 contains 15 residues. The V gene's germline CDR1 is MNHNS and CDR2 SASEGT. The V segment lost 3 bases and the J segment 3 bases; nucleotides outside the gene matches: 4. DNA for the CDR3: TGTGCCAGCAGTGAGGGGACAGGGCAAACAGATACGCAGTATTTT. Translation: CASSEGTGQTDTQYF.

This clonotype was detected many times. This chain's CDR3 is CASSFGWDSETQYF. As DNA, the CDR3 is TGTGCCAGCAGCTTCGGGTGGGACTCCGAGACCCAGTACTTC. This chain uses TRBV7-9 with TRBJ2-5; tentative D call: TRBD2 (6 bases). In germline, CDR1 is SEHNR, CDR2 FQNEAQ (reference sequence). Trimming shortened V by 3 bases and J by 5 bases, and 13 bases separated the two germline ends. The CDR3 length is 14 residues.

The chain links TRBV24-1 to TRBJ2-7; D remains unclear. The ends were cut back, 3 bases at V and 0 bases at J, with 2 bases in the middle. The CDR3 is 12 amino acids. Germline-derived CDR1 and CDR2 are KGHDR and SFDVKD. CDR3 sequence (DNA): TGTGCCACCAGTGATCCCTCCTACGAGCAGTACTTC. It encodes CATSDPSYEQYF.

There are many counts of this clonotype. V is TRBV30 and J is TRBJ1-2, with D unresolved. The CDR3 runs 13 residues. Germline CDR1 reads GTSNPN; CDR2 reads SVGIG (reference sequence). Trimming took 1 base from V and 0 from J, leaving 6 bases between them. DNA of the CDR3: TGTGCCTGGAGTGGGGTCACTAACTATGGCTACACCTTC. Its translation: CAWSGVTNYGYTF.

This clonotype was seen more than once but under ten times. The rearrangement joins TRBV7-2 to TRBJ1-1; TRBD1 matches 8 bases. This CDR3 contains 12 residues. Germline lookup yields CDR1 SGHTA and CDR2 FQGNSA. The ends lost 8 bases at V and 10 bases at J; junction bases unmatched: 9. This chain's CDR3 is CASGTGAIGAFF. The CDR3 DNA is TGTGCCAGCGGGACAGGAGCCATAGGAGCTTTCTTT.

On this clonotype: The junction does not match germline at one end; this may be a read error. CDR3 sequence: CSAGQLRGATGAFF. As DNA, the CDR3 is TGCAGCGCCGGACAACTTCGGGGAGCGACTGGAGCTTTCTTT. The chain links TRBV29-1 to TRBJ1-1, with a possible D match to TRBD1 (5 bases). The germline V gene has CDR1 SQVTM and CDR2 ANQGSEA. The CDR3 has 14 amino acids. Based on the CDR3 plus reference TRBV29-1 and TRBJ1-1, the full variable domain is SAVISQKPSRDICQRGTSLTIQCQVDSQVTMMFWYRQQPGQSLTLIATANQGSEATYESGFVIDKFPISRPNLTFSTLTVSNMSPEDSSIYLCSAGQLRGATGAFFGQGTRLTVV.

The chain uses TRBV5-1 and TRBJ2-3, with TRBD2 matching over 13 bases. The germline gives CDR1 SGHRS, CDR2 YFSETQ. V gave up 3 bases and J gave up 1 base; unmatched junction bases: 2. The CDR3 covers 16 residues. This chain's CDR3 is CASSSGTSGGTDTQYF. The CDR3 DNA is TGCGCCAGCAGCTCCGGGACTAGCGGGGGCACAGATACGCAGTATTTT.

This clonotype appeared many times. This rearrangement joins TRBV11-3 to TRBJ2-1; 11 bases align to TRBD2. V lost 1 base to trimming and J lost 4 bases; unmatched junction nucleotides: 0. The CDR3 is 15 residues long. The germline gives CDR1 SGHNT, CDR2 YENEEA. Here the CDR3 reads CASSLASGRYNEQFF. The CDR3 coding sequence is TGTGCCAGCAGCTTAGCTAGCGGGAGGTACAATGAGCAGTTCTTC.

Worth noting for this clonotype: This may arise from a read error, as a much more abundant clone is one base away. This chain links TRBV13 with TRBJ2-7; perhaps TRBD1 as D (5 bases). Per germline, CDR1 PRHDT and CDR2 FYEKMQ (reference sequence). The CDR3 has 14 residues. The chain's CDR3 is CASSIRKLWGEQCF. The CDR3 coding sequence is TGTGCCAGCAGCATCCGGAAGCTCTGGGGCGAGCAGTGCTTC.

This chain connects TRBV28 to TRBJ2-6; 8 bases are a match to TRBD1. Germline values: CDR1 MDHEN, CDR2 SYDVKM. V was pared by 3 bases and J by 2 bases, with 6 bases of the junction left unmatched. The CDR3 runs 17 residues. In DNA form, the CDR3 reads TGTGCCAGCAGTTTGTGGCAGGGGGCCCCTGGGGCCAACGTCCTGACTTTC. It translates to CASSLWQGAPGANVLTF.

This clonotype was recorded at least ten times. The DNA for the CDR3 is TGTGCCTGGAGTGTGGGAGCGGGACAACCGTTCTTC. Protein: CAWSVGAGQPFF. This chain links TRBV30 with TRBJ2-1, with TRBD2 as a possible D gene (7 bases). This CDR3 has 12 residues. V lost 0 bases to trimming and J lost 15 bases, with 15 bases between them. Germline V gene data show CDR1 as GTSNPN and CDR2 as SVGIG (reference sequence).

In its sample, this clonotype was seen a few times. The CDR3 nucleotides are TGTGCCTGGAGTGTAGGGGGACTAGCGGGAGGAGAGACCCAGTACTTC. It encodes CAWSVGGLAGGETQYF. V gene TRBV30 combines with J gene TRBJ2-5; TRBD2 matches 15 bases. J gave up 4 bases and V 0 bases, and 3 bases lay outside the gene matches. Per germline, CDR1 GTSNPN and CDR2 SVGIG (reference sequence). The CDR3 runs to 16 residues.